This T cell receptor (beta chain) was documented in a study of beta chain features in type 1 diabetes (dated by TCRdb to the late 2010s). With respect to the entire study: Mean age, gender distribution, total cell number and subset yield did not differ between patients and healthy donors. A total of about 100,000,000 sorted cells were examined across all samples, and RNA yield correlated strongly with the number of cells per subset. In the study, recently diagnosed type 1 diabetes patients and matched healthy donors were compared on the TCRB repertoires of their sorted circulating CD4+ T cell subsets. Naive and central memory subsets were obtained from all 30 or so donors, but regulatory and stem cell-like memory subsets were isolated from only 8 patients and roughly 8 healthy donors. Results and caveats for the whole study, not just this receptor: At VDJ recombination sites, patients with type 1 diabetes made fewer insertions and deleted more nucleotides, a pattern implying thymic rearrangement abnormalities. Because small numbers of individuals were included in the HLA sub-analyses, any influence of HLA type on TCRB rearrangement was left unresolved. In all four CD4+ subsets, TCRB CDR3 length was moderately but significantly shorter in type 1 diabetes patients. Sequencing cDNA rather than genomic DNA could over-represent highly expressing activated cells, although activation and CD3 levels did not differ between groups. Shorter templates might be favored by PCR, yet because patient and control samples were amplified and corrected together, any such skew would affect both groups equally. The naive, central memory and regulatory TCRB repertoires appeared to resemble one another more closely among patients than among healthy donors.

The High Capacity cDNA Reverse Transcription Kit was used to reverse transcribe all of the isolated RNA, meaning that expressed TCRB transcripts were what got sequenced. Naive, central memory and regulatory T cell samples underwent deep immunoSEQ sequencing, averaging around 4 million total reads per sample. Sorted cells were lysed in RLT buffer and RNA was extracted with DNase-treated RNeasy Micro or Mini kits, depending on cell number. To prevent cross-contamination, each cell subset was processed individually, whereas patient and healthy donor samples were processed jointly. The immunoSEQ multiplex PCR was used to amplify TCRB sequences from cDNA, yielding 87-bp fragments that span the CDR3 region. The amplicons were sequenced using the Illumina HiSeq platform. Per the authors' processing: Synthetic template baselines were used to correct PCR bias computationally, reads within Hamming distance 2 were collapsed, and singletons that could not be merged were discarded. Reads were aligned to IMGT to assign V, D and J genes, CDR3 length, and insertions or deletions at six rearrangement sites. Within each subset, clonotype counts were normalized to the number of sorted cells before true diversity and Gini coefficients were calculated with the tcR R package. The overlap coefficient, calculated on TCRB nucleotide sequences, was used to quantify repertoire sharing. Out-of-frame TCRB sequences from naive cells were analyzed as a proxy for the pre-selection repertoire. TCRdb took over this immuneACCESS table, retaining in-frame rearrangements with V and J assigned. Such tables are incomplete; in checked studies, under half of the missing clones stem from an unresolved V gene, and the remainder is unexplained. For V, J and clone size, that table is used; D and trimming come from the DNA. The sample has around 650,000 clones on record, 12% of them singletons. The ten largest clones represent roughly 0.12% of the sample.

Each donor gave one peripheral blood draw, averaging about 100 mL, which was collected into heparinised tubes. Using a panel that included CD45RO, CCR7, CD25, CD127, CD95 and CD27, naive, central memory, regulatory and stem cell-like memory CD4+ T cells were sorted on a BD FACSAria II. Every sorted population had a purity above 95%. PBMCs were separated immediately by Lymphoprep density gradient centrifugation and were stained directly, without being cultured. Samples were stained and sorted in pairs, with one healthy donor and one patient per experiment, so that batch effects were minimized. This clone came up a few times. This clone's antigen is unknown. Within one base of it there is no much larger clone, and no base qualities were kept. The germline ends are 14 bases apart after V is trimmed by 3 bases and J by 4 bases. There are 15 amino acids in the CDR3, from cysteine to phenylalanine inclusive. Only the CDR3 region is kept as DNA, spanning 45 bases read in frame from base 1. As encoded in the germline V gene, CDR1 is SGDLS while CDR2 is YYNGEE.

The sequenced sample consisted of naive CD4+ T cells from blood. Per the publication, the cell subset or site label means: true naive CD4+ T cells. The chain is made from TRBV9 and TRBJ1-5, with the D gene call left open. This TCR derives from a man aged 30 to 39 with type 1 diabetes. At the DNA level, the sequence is TGTGCCAGCAGCGACTCGACGGCGGGGAATCAGCCCCAGCATTTT. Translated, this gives CASSDSTAGNQPQHF. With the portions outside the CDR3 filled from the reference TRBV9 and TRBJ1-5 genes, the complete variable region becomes DSGVTQTPKHLITATGQRVTLRCSPRSGDLSVYWYQQSLDQGLQFLIQYYNGEERAKGNILERFSAQQFPDLHSELNLSSLELGDSALYFCASSDSTAGNQPQHFGDGTRLSIL.